Here is one T cell receptor (beta chain) with its context. The antigen is not known. The data were obtained in a study of beta chain features in type 1 diabetes. Study results and caveats: People with Type 1 diabetes carried modestly yet significantly shorter TCRB CDR3s in all four CD4+ subsets.

J gave up 5 bases and V 5 bases, and 13 bases lay outside the gene matches. The CDR3 contains 18 residues. Germline V gene lookup returns CDR1 SGHTA and CDR2 FQGNSA. Expressed TCRB transcripts were sequenced because the isolated RNA had all been reverse transcribed beforehand. This table comes from immunoSEQ multiplex PCR, and its TCRdb copy is limited to in-frame clones, with some not included. Here the sample spans 300,000 to 350,000 clones, roughly a tenth being singletons. This clonotype was sampled from a man aged 25 to 45 with type 1 diabetes. Sequencing was performed on central memory CD4+ T cells from blood. The V and J genes are TRBV7-2 and TRBJ2-5, with 14 positions matching TRBD2. CDR3 residues: CASSPRTSGGTRLETQYF. For the CDR3, the DNA is TGTGCCAGCAGCCCCAGGACTAGCGGGGGGACTCGCCTGGAGACCCAGTACTTC.